The source of this T cell receptor beta chain is a study of cytomegalovirus exposure and HLA in healthy donors (dated 2017 in TCRdb). Broadly, across the study: According to an earlier analysis of a few hundred of the donors, about 179 million T cells yielded over 100 million unique TCR beta sequences and more than 250 Gb of sequence data. Approximately 300 gigabases of sequencing data and around 90 million unique TCR sequences made up an early release that covered several hundred HLA-typed donors. The genetic ancestry cluster associated with self-reported Caucasian donors included roughly 84% of the 350 to 500 genotyped donors. The study aimed to test whether cataloging public T cell receptors could reveal signatures of past pathogen exposure. Using immunosequencing, the study profiled T cell repertoires from around 680 subjects and related those repertoires to cytomegalovirus serostatus. Besides the first cohort of 500 to 700 subjects, a separate validation cohort made up of 120 or so different subjects was used. To predict cytomegalovirus infection status, the study brought together high-throughput TCR immunosequencing, statistical association of individual TCRs with disease status, and machine learning. To study patterns of TCR occurrence, a later analysis re-analyzed previously published TCR beta repertoires from more than 550 donors and added high-resolution HLA genotyping. In the later analysis, no new phenotypic data were used to find candidate immune exposures; instead, reliance was placed on TCR beta sequences and their occurrence across donors. An earlier analysis of about 600 of the donors used high-throughput TCR beta sequencing to judge whether each TCR beta V gene segment behaved as functional or pseudogenic. Donor age, sex, ethnicity and CMV serostatus were compiled together with the repertoire data. A later genetic analysis took genome-wide SNP genotypes for about three fifths of the roughly 700 donors and used that subset as a discovery cohort. Every discovery cohort repertoire had been produced on one sequencing platform. HLA typing included class I and class II loci at four-digit resolution. Typing coverage differed by locus: A, B, C, DRB1 and DQB1 were typed in roughly 620-630 donors, DQA1 in 500 to 550, DPA1 in approximately 610, and DPB1 in just under 490. Four or five DR-DQ haplotypes were treated as single units for association and clustering because of strong linkage in the cohort. Across 398 genotyped donors of the cohort, an average of about 240,000 unique TCR beta nucleotide sequences per donor were sequenced, and about a sixth of those sequences were non-productive. Results the study describes overall, beyond this receptor: Strong co-occurrence of HLA alleles, especially DR and DQ, made assigning TCR associations to individual alleles difficult. Roughly 15 rarely observed V segments, including chromosome 9 orphons, were excluded from the earlier analysis of several hundred of the donors because counts were too low. Sequencing depth was assumed to be roughly uniform across donors in the presence/absence analyses, though that assumption may not hold. For the cohort, immune exposure information was limited to CMV serostatus. In the study, around 160 TCR beta chains were listed as associated with cytomegalovirus. Several of the top co-occurrence clusters appeared to be linked to parvovirus B19, influenza, CMV and Epstein-Barr virus, according to a later analysis. According to a later analysis, TCR association rates differed among HLA loci, with DRB1 alleles showing the most associated TCRs and HLA-C alleles showing the fewest. A further reported finding was that TCR beta sequences accurately predicted the HLA-A and HLA-B alleles for most subjects in the first cohort. A later analysis associated roughly 17,000 TCR beta sequences with specific HLA alleles at a false discovery rate of 0.05. Because HLA typing was unavailable for some donors at each locus, only the typed subset was used in association tests. In a later analysis, HLA-associated TCR beta chains were found to be more clonally expanded and to have lower generation probabilities than equally common non-associated chains. Correlated functional status among segregating V segments might reflect linkage disequilibrium, but an unknown experimental factor could not be ruled out. A later genetic analysis reported fewer N-insertions in productive TCRs among donors in an Asian-associated ancestry cluster than the roughly 700-donor mean. The authors suggested that the approach could potentially be extended to other disease states and immunological phenotypes. A later analysis found that most CMV-associated TCR beta chains appeared HLA-restricted, with HLA associations seemingly driven largely by CMV exposure. An earlier analysis of approximately 600 of the donors showed that most TCR beta V segments appeared in productive rearrangements either about 90% or about 30% of the time, which broadly matched IMGT annotations. This cohort had only TCR beta chains sequenced, and the lack of alpha or paired-chain data limited which features could be detected. V-gene and J-gene trimming of TCR beta chains was associated with a missense DCLRE1C variant in a later genetic analysis, and the association was replicated in an independent cohort. A cluster of highly shared sequence variants was judged likely to be a technical artifact of the sequencing pipeline. In vitro tests confirmed that three of the cytomegalovirus-associated TCR beta chains recognize cytomegalovirus antigens. Most TCR sequences were seen in very few donors, while some public TCRs were found in many individuals. Because the 87-base-pair reads could not distinguish some IMGT-functional V segments, including TRBV6-2 and TRBV6-3, those segments were excluded. In both the original and validation cohorts, the classifier was reported to diagnose cytomegalovirus status with high specificity and sensitivity.

The cohort was made up of 500 to 850 healthy bone marrow donors. At the time of sampling, every cohort member was nominally healthy, though immune exposures that went unrecorded were likely present. The donor was CMV seronegative and was included in the group of a few hundred seronegative cohort members. Every donor gave a peripheral blood sample, and the peripheral blood mononuclear cells from that sample were used for TCR beta sequencing. The Qiagen DNeasy Blood Extraction Kit was used to extract genomic DNA from the blood cell samples. Comment on this clone: The target of this receptor is not known. Per-base qualities were not stored, and no clone one base away is much larger.

CDR1 and CDR2 were assigned from the germline V gene as MDHEN and SYDVKM. V and J lose 5 bases and 7 bases, and a span of 21 bases separates them. Inclusive of the bounding cysteine and phenylalanine, the CDR3 is 16 residues long. Of all the DNA, just the CDR3 is kept, 48 bases in frame from base 1. The library was produced with the immunoSEQ multiplex PCR assay. The multiplex PCR relied on a mix of 60 forward primers for TCR Vbeta segments and 13 reverse primers for TCR Jbeta segments. A multiplex PCR assay on genomic DNA amplified the CDR3 region of rearranged TCR beta genes. The amplified TCR beta libraries were sequenced on the Illumina HiSeq System as 87-base-pair reads. The authors' pipeline ran thus. In a later analysis, tens of millions of unique TCR beta chains were counted across the approximately 620 repertoires, and approximately 9.9 million of these chains were shared by at least two donors. A nearest-neighbor algorithm error-corrected the raw reads and collapsed the reads into unique sequences, merging closely related sequences to remove PCR and sequencing errors. V, D and J gene segments were assigned by aligning CDR3 sequences to IMGT reference sequences. Each retained sequence needed at least a six-nucleotide match to both a V gene segment and a J gene segment. Rearrangements were classified as productive when the CDR3 lacked stop codons and remained in frame with V and J, and all other rearrangements were classified as non-productive. Following IMGT convention, CDR3 was defined as the stretch from the second conserved V-encoded cysteine to the conserved J-encoded phenylalanine. The earlier analysis of about 620 of the donors excluded sequences that lacked an unambiguous match to a single V gene segment. An earlier analysis of 587 of the donors classified V segments as functional when productive rearrangements were above 56.7% and as segregating when the standard deviation between donors was above 5%. To diagnose cytomegalovirus status from the catalog of TCR beta chain sequences, a statistical classification framework was built. V and J gene assignment, in a later analysis, came from comparing TCR nucleotide sequences with IMGT/GENE-DB human TR gene sequences. A later analysis assigned CDR3 sequences and most-parsimonious VDJ recombination scenarios with the TCRdist pipeline. In a later analysis, each TCR beta chain was defined by its CDR3 amino acid sequence together with its V-gene family, and reads without a unique V-gene family were excluded. As a way to deal with suspected cross-contamination and a sequencing artifact, a later analysis dropped more than 500 nucleotide sequences that were highly shared and had low generation probability. For each public chain, a later analysis derived a clonal expansion index from normalized ranks of inferred template counts within each repertoire. In a later analysis, generation probabilities were computed using a VDJ recombination model fitted to out-of-frame rearrangements, and the results were checked against IGoR. A later analysis scored TCR-TCR, TCR-HLA and TCR-CMV co-occurrence with hypergeometric tests, applying a repertoire-size bias correction to TCR pairs. False discovery rates were estimated in a later analysis by permuting HLA or CMV assignments 20 times. In a later analysis, co-occurring TCRs were grouped with DBSCAN, and TCRdist sequence similarity was added when clustering was performed within HLA-allele-positive subsets. Repertoires with fewer than 30,000 or more than 120,000 public chains were left out of co-occurrence clustering, as were five repertoires with anomalous nucleotide sharing. TCRdb stores this immuneACCESS table with in-frame sequences only. Part of the clones is absent; in the studies checked, under half of the shortfall reflects unresolved V genes, and no reason is known for the rest. V and J calls and clone size are those listed in that table; D and trimming were worked out from the DNA. This sample gives some 140,000 clones in total; roughly 80% of them show up just once. Together, the top ten hold roughly 4% of the sample.

The sequencing input was PBMCs. The chain was built from TRBV28 and TRBJ1-3; the best D guess is TRBD1, with 6 bases matching. The origin of this receptor is a woman in her thirties or forties in good health and CMV-seronegative. The CDR3 amino acid sequence is: CASSGGGQLLGNTIYF. The DNA sequence follows: TGTGCCAGCAGTGGGGGTGGACAGCTACTGGGTAACACCATATATTTT.